This T cell receptor beta chain comes out of a study of blood T cell repertoires in COVID-19. CDR1 SNHLY and CDR2 FYNNEI come from the germline V gene. Trimming pared 7 bases from V and 6 bases from J, leaving 16 bases between. The CDR3 consists of 15 residues. In the original workflow: Reference gene primer amplification yielded estimated nucleated cell counts. The protocol was immunoSEQ multiplex PCR, while the TCRdb copy is restricted to in-frame clones and leaves out a portion. D and trimming come from the DNA, and the V and J calls and clone size come from that table. The sample holds approximately 230,000 clones, 85% to 90% seen once.

The chain combines TRBV2 with TRBJ1-6; maybe TRBD1 (5 bases). This clonotype originated in an elderly man with acute or convalescent COVID-19. Specimen: peripheral blood. The CDR3 sequence: CASISEAGRNSPLHF. The DNA of the CDR3 is TGTGCCAGCATCTCTGAAGCAGGGCGTAATTCACCCCTCCACTTT.